One sample yielded the 13 T cell receptor beta chains listed below, sequenced in a study of chemoradiotherapy in HPV16-positive cancers. Measured with immunoSEQ multiplex PCR; TCRdb has only the in-frame clones, and not every one. The sample includes about 3,400 clones, 80% to 95% seen only once; the top ten take 2.3%. Sequences were derived from blood, sampled from a patient who underwent chemoradiotherapy. The receptors here all came from a human donor with HPV-associated anogenital cancer.

The chain employs TRBV4-3 and TRBJ2-5; TRBD1 agrees at 8 bases. This CDR3 contains 13 residues. Germline lookup yields CDR1 LGHNA and CDR2 YSLEER. V lost 5 bases and J lost 6; bases outside the gene matches: 5. CDR3 protein: CASSLGQAQTQYF. CDR3 nucleotide sequence: TGCGCCAGCAGCTTGGGACAGGCGCAGACCCAGTACTTC.

The J gene is TRBJ2-7, the V gene TRBV7-9, with D maybe TRBD1 (5 bases). Germline V gene lookup returns CDR1 SEHNR and CDR2 FQNEAQ (reference sequence). Trimming stripped 1 base from V and 3 bases from J, with 10 bases between. CDR3 length equals 14 residues. The CDR3 DNA reads as TGTGCCAGCAGCTTAGAGGGGCCGAACTACGAGCAGTACTTC. Its protein product is CASSLEGPNYEQYF. The full variable domain, completed using reference TRBV7-9 and TRBJ2-7, is DTGVSQNPRHKITKRGQNVTFRCDPISEHNRLYWYRQTLGQGPEFLTYFQNEAQLEKSRLLSDRFSAERPKGSFSTLEIQRTEQGDSAMYLCASSLEGPNYEQYFGPGTRLTVT.

The V call is TRBV30, the J call TRBJ1-2; D is perhaps TRBD1 (5 bases). The CDR3 is 14 residues long. The germline V gene encodes CDR1 GTSNPN and CDR2 SVGIG (reference sequence). Trimming pared 4 bases from V and 5 bases from J, leaving 17 bases between. The CDR3 DNA reads as TGTGCCTGGAAATCGCCAGGGCCACATTATGGCTACACCTTC. It specifies CAWKSPGPHYGYTF.

This rearrangement joins TRBV19 to TRBJ2-5, with TRBD2 identical over 10 bases. The assigned J gene may be wrong: the sequence end matches TRBJ2-7 better. The germline V gene encodes CDR1 LNHDA and CDR2 SQIVND (reference sequence). The CDR3 is made up of 14 amino acids. CDR3 loop: CASSRTSGSYEQYF. The DNA of the CDR3 is TGTGCCAGTAGTCGGACTAGCGGCTCCTACGAGCAGTACTTC.

This chain connects TRBV4-1 to TRBJ2-5, with D tentatively TRBD1 (6 bases). This CDR3 region has 13 residues. Trimming pared 5 bases from V and 5 bases from J, leaving 12 bases between. Germline V CDR1 and CDR2: MGHRA, YSYEKL. The CDR3 loop is CASSNQGWETQYF. As DNA, the CDR3 is TGCGCCAGCAGCAACCAGGGGTGGGAGACCCAGTACTTC.

This rearrangement joins TRBV19 to TRBJ2-2, with 9 bases aligning to TRBD1. Germline assignment: CDR1 LNHDA and CDR2 SQIVND (reference sequence). The CDR3 has 14 amino acids. V gave up 3 bases and J gave up 6 bases; unmatched junction bases: 2. The CDR3 DNA sequence: TGTGCCAGTAGTATTTACAGGGGGCCCGGGGAGCTGTTTTTT. Protein sequence: CASSIYRGPGELFF.

The gene calls are TRBV19 and TRBJ1-2; TRBD1 aligns across 7 bases. The J segment lost 4 bases and the V segment lost 5 bases, leaving 7 bases of the junction unmatched. The length of the CDR3 is 14 residues. Looked up from germline, CDR1 is LNHDA and CDR2 is SQIVND (reference sequence). CDR3 in amino acids: CASSPRDRSYGYTF. For the CDR3, the DNA is TGTGCCAGTAGTCCCCGGGACAGAAGCTATGGCTACACCTTC.

This rearrangement joins TRBV7-2 to TRBJ1-6; D is uncertain. The V end was cut by 5 bases, the J end by 6 bases, with 5 bases between. This CDR3 is built from 12 residues. Germline CDR1 and CDR2: SGHTA and FQGNSA. The CDR3, as DNA: TGTGCCAGCAGCCCGTTTAATTCACCCCTCCACTTT. As protein: CASSPFNSPLHF.

This clone showed up just once. This chain connects TRBV5-1 to TRBJ1-2; D not certain. V dropped 7 bases and J dropped 2 bases, with 9 bases sitting between them. From germline, CDR1 is SGHRS and CDR2 YFSETQ. The CDR3 is 12 residues long. The CDR3 sequence is CASREENYGYTF. For the CDR3, the DNA is TGCGCCAGCCGGGAGGAGAACTATGGCTACACCTTC.

A single count supports this clone. The chain uses TRBV5-4 and TRBJ2-6; D gene ambiguous. Germline assignment: CDR1 SGHNT and CDR2 YYREEE (reference sequence). V was clipped by 4 bases and J by 1 base, with 6 bases between them. The CDR3 is made up of 14 amino acids. CDR3 nucleotide sequence: TGTGCCAGCAGCGCAAGATCTGGGGCCAACGTCCTGACTTTC. Its protein product is CASSARSGANVLTF.

The V call is TRBV9, the J call TRBJ2-2; D is undetermined. Per germline, CDR1 SGDLS and CDR2 YYNGEE. Trimming removed 3 bases from V and 2 bases from J, with 2 bases in between. This CDR3 region has 12 residues. The CDR3 bases are TGTGCCAGCAGCGCTAACACCGGGGAGCTGTTTTTT. It translates to CASSANTGELFF.

This chain joins TRBV4-3 and TRBJ1-2, with D possibly being TRBD1 (6 bases). The germline gives CDR1 LGHNA, CDR2 YSLEER. V lost 0 bases, J lost 4 bases, and 12 bases lay in between. The CDR3 spans 15 residues. DNA for the CDR3: TGCGCCAGCAGCCAAGACTTGGGGGGCAGCTATGGCTACACCTTC. It is translated as CASSQDLGGSYGYTF.

This chain uses TRBV6-1 with TRBJ2-1; possibly TRBD2 for D (6 bases). Germline-derived CDR1 and CDR2 are MNHNS and SASEGT. CDR3 length: 15 amino acids. The V end lost 6 bases, the J end lost 3 bases, and 15 bases lay between the germline ends. The chain's CDR3 is CASSTQGLDYNEQFF. In DNA form, the CDR3 reads TGTGCCAGCAGCACCCAGGGACTGGACTACAATGAGCAGTTCTTC.